This TCR beta chain comes out of a study of blood T cell repertoires in COVID-19. For the study at large: Whether acute or convalescent, the COVID-19 samples came from the United States, Italy and Spain. Nucleic acid was either cDNA or gDNA, and it came from T cells, B-cell-depleted T cells, or PBMCs.

In the original workflow: Using reference gene primer amplification, nucleated cell counts were estimated. Generated by immunoSEQ multiplex PCR, the TCRdb table keeps only in-frame clones and is missing some. The V and J calls and clone size are taken from that table; D and trimming were inferred from the DNA. Here the sample spans around 250,000 clones, approximately 91% being singletons. The length of the CDR3 is 15 residues. With V trimmed by 5 bases and J by 4 bases, 3 bases remained unmatched. Germline CDR1 SGHTA, CDR2 FQGNSA. This TCR came from a human donor in a cohort sampled during active COVID-19. The sample was peripheral blood. The chain uses TRBV7-2 and TRBJ1-4; TRBD1 aligns across 11 bases. Here the CDR3 DNA reads TGTGCCAGCAGCCCGGACAGGGGGCATAATGAAAAACTGTTTTTT. As protein: CASSPDRGHNEKLFF. The entire variable domain, with the rest obtained from reference TRBV7-2 and TRBJ1-4, is as follows: GAGVSQSPSNKVTEKGKDVELRCDPISGHTALYWYRQSLGQGLEFLIYFQGNSAPDKSGLPSDRFSAERTGGSVSTLTIQRTQQEDSAVYLCASSPDRGHNEKLFFGSGTQLSVL.